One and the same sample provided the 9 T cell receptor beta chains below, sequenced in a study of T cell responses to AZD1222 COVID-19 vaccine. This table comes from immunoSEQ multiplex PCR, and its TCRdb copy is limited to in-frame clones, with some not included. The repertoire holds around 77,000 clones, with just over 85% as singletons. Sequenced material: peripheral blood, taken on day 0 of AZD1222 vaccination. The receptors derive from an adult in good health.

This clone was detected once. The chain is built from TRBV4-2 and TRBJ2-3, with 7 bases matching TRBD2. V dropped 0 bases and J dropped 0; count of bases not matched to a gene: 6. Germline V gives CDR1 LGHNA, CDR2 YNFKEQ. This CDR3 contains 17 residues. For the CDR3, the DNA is TGTGCCAGCAGCCAAGAGGGAGGGTGGGCCAGCACAGATACGCAGTATTTT. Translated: CASSQEGGWASTDTQYF.

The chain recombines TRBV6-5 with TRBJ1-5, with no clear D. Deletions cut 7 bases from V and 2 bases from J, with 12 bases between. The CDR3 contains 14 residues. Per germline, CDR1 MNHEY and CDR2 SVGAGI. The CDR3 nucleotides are TGTGCCAGCACCCTCAGGACGGGCAATCAGCCCCAGCATTTT. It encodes CASTLRTGNQPQHF.

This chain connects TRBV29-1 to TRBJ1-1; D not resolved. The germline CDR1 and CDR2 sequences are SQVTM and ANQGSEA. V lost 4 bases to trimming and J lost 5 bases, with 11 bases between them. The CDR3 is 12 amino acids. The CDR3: CSVGPQQTEAFF. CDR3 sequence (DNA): TGCAGCGTTGGCCCACAGCAGACTGAAGCTTTCTTT.

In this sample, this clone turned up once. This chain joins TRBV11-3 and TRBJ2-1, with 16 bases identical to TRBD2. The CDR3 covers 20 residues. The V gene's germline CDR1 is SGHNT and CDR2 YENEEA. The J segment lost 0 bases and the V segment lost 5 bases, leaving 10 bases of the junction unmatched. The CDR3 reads CASSPGLGLAGGSSYNEQFF. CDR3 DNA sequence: TGTGCCAGCAGCCCCGGGCTGGGACTAGCGGGGGGGAGCTCCTACAATGAGCAGTTCTTC.

CDR3 nucleotides: TGTGCCAGCAGTTTATGGGAGGTTGAGGGAGGCTACACCTTC. The encoded protein is CASSLWEVEGGYTF. The chain joins TRBV28 to TRBJ1-2; D is ambiguous. The V gene's germline CDR1 is MDHEN and CDR2 SYDVKM. With 0 bases removed from V and 8 bases from J, the gap between germline ends came to 13 bases. The CDR3 is made up of 14 amino acids.

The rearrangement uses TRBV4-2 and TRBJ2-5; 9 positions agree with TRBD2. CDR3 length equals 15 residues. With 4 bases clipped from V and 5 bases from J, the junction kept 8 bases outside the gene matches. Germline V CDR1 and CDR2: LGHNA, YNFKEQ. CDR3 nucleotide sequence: TGTGCCAGCAGCCGGTATAGCGGGAGTGGTGAGACCCAGTACTTC. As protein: CASSRYSGSGETQYF.

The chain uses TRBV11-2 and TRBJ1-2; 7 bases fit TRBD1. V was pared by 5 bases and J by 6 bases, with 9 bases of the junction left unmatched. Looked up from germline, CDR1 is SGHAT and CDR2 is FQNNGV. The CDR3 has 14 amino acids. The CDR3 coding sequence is TGTGCCAGCAGCCTCGGACAGGCATTTGATGGCTACACCTTC. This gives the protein CASSLGQAFDGYTF.

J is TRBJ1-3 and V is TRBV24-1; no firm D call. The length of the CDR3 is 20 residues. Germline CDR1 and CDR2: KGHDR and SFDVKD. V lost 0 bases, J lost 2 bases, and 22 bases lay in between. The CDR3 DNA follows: TGTGCCACCAGTGATTTGCCGTCGGAGGCCACACATGCTGCTGGAAACACCATATATTTT. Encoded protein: CATSDLPSEATHAAGNTIYF.

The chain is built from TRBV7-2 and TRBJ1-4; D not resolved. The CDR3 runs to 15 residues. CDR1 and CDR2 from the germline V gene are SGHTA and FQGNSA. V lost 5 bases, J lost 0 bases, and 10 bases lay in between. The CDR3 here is CASSAAASTNEKLFF. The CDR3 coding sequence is TGTGCCAGCAGCGCGGCGGCGTCAACTAATGAAAAACTGTTTTTT. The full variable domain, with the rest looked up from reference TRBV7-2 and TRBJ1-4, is GAGVSQSPSNKVTEKGKDVELRCDPISGHTALYWYRQSLGQGLEFLIYFQGNSAPDKSGLPSDRFSAERTGGSVSTLTIQRTQQEDSAVYLCASSAAASTNEKLFFGSGTQLSVL.